The 25 T cell receptor beta chains below were found in one sample sequenced in a study of radiotherapy plus CTLA-4 blockade in lung cancer. Here immunoSEQ multiplex PCR was the method, and the copy in TCRdb shows in-frame clones only, minus some. The sample lists about 110,000 clones; over 65% were seen once. The source material was peripheral blood, sampled from a patient treated with radiotherapy plus ipilimumab. Source of these receptors: a human donor with non-small cell lung cancer that progressed on radiotherapy plus ipilimumab. Some clones in this sample may be carry-over from other donors' samples.

V is TRBV5-1 and J is TRBJ2-5; D is undetermined. The CDR3 has 12 amino acids. Looked up from germline, CDR1 is SGHRS and CDR2 is YFSETQ. The ends were cut back, 1 base at V and 5 bases at J, with 6 bases in the middle. CDR3 protein: CASSLHTETQYF. The CDR3 nucleotides are TGCGCCAGCAGCTTGCACACGGAGACCCAGTACTTC.

This clone has only one observation. The gene calls are TRBV9 and TRBJ2-7; the D is unclear. This CDR3 has 15 amino acids. The germline V and J ends were trimmed by 3 bases and 5 bases, with 18 bases remaining between them. The germline V gene encodes CDR1 SGDLS and CDR2 YYNGEE. Here the CDR3 DNA reads TGTGCCAGCAGCGACGGCTCTCCCGGCCCAGACGAGCAGTACTTC. It specifies CASSDGSPGPDEQYF.

The J gene is TRBJ2-7, the V gene TRBV4-3; 8 bases fit TRBD1. J lost 7 bases, V lost 1 base, and 12 bases had no gene match. The CDR3 length is 16 residues. Germline CDR1 LGHNA, CDR2 YSLEER. The CDR3 DNA reads TGCGCCAGCAGCCAAGGCTATGGCAGGGGGCGTTTGGAGCAGTACTTC. Protein sequence: CASSQGYGRGRLEQYF.

V and J are TRBV7-2 and TRBJ2-2; tentatively, D is TRBD2 (7 bases). CDR1 is SGHTA and CDR2 is FQGNSA in the germline V gene. Trimming pared 3 bases from V and 2 bases from J, leaving 13 bases between. This CDR3 is built from 16 residues. The CDR3 reads CASSFGAGANTGELFF. The DNA of the CDR3 is TGTGCCAGCAGCTTCGGGGCGGGGGCCAACACCGGGGAGCTGTTTTTT.

This clone was counted a few times. The J gene is TRBJ2-1, the V gene TRBV11-3; D possibly matches TRBD1 or TRBD2 (7 bases each). Trimming removed 6 bases from V and 10 bases from J, with 25 bases in between. The CDR3 loop spans 16 amino acids. The germline CDR1 and CDR2 sequences are SGHNT and YENEEA. DNA for the CDR3: TGTGCCAGCAGTCAGGGGGGGACAGTGTCTACAGGGGAGCAGTTCTTC. It yields the protein CASSQGGTVSTGEQFF.

This chain uses TRBV27 with TRBJ1-1, with D tentatively TRBD1 (6 bases). V lost 0 bases and J lost 3, with 14 bases in between. Germline CDR1 and CDR2: MNHEY and SMNVEV (reference sequence). The CDR3 has 16 residues. The CDR3 reads CASSLSPGAFDTEAFF. DNA for the CDR3: TGTGCCAGCAGTTTATCCCCAGGGGCGTTTGACACTGAAGCTTTCTTT.

In its sample, this clone was seen once. The junction departs from germline at one end; a sequencing error may be responsible. CDR3 sequence: CAGSPRLPTNTGELFF. CDR3 sequence (DNA): TGCGCCGGCAGCCCCAGGCTGCCAACGAACACCGGGGAGCTGTTTTTT. The chain couples TRBV5-1 to TRBJ2-2; no firm D call. CDR1 and CDR2 from the germline V gene are SGHRS and YFSETQ. CDR3 length: 16 residues.

The chain is built from TRBV18 and TRBJ1-6; 7 bases match TRBD1. There are 15 residues in the CDR3. Germline V gives CDR1 KGHSH, CDR2 LQKENI. V was pared by 5 bases and J by 4 bases, with 5 bases of the junction left unmatched. In nucleotides, the CDR3 is TGTGCCAGCTCATCGACAGGGACTTATAATTCACCCCTCCACTTT. It codes for CASSSTGTYNSPLHF.

This chain uses TRBV7-8 with TRBJ1-4; D uncertain. V lost 5 bases and J lost 0, with 13 bases in between. This CDR3 is 16 amino acids long. Germline CDR1 is SGHVS and CDR2 is FQNEAQ. The CDR3 sequence is CASSKGPVATNEKLFF. The CDR3 DNA follows: TGTGCCAGCAGCAAAGGACCCGTTGCAACTAATGAAAAACTGTTTTTT.

The chain combines TRBV29-1 with TRBJ1-5; tentative D call: TRBD1 (6 bases). The CDR3 spans 13 residues. Germline CDR1 is SQVTM and CDR2 is ANQGSEA. Trimming cost V 4 bases and J 2 bases, with 9 bases left between them. The CDR3 reads CSVANRGNQPQHF. CDR3 nucleotides: TGCAGCGTTGCCAACAGGGGCAATCAGCCCCAGCATTTT.

The CDR3 coding sequence is TGTGCCTGGACGTTGGATCGGGCATATACGCAGTATTTT. Its protein product is CAWTLDRAYTQYF. This sequence joins TRBV30 and TRBJ2-3; D not resolved. V shed 4 bases and J shed 7 bases, with 15 bases lying between them. CDR3 length equals 13 residues. Germline CDR1 GTSNPN, CDR2 SVGIG (reference sequence).

This rearrangement joins TRBV4-1 to TRBJ2-7, with TRBD2 matching 12 bases. Germline CDR1 MGHRA, CDR2 YSYEKL. This CDR3 spans 17 amino acids. The trim removed 2 bases at V and 5 bases at J, leaving 10 bases unmatched. Here the CDR3 reads CASSQPTSGGRGDEQYF. As DNA, the CDR3 is TGCGCCAGCAGCCAACCGACTAGCGGGGGCCGGGGGGACGAGCAGTACTTC.

The chain has TRBV5-1 and TRBJ2-5; D is unclear. The germline V and J ends were trimmed by 1 base and 6 bases, with 10 bases remaining between them. The germline gives CDR1 SGHRS, CDR2 YFSETQ. The CDR3 totals 13 residues. CDR3 residues: CASSLSQVQTQYF. Written as DNA, the CDR3 is TGCGCCAGCAGCTTGAGTCAGGTGCAGACCCAGTACTTC.

This chain uses TRBV5-1 with TRBJ2-5, with TRBD2 matching over 8 bases. Unmatched junction bases numbered 10, after V lost 4 bases and J lost 5 bases. The CDR3 has 15 residues. CDR1 is SGHRS, CDR2 YFSETQ, per germline. CDR3 residues: CASSLARGGSETQYF. The CDR3 DNA is TGCGCCAGCAGCCTTGCTCGCGGGGGGAGCGAGACCCAGTACTTC.

The chain joins TRBV5-4 to TRBJ2-7; 12 bases align to TRBD2. Germline trimming cut 0 bases from V and 6 bases from J; bases unmatched to any gene: 7. This CDR3 is built from 16 residues. Germline CDR1 and CDR2: SGHNT and YYREEE (reference sequence). The CDR3 protein is CASSLGLAGGVAEQYF. The CDR3 DNA follows: TGTGCCAGCAGCTTGGGGCTAGCGGGGGGGGTTGCCGAGCAGTACTTC.

The chain has TRBV2 and TRBJ2-3; weak D call: TRBD2 (7 bases). Germline V lookup: CDR1 SNHLY, CDR2 FYNNEI. V lost 7 bases to trimming and J lost 11 bases, with 19 bases between them. The CDR3 is 13 amino acids. The CDR3 protein is CASTLILGGGQYF. The CDR3 bases are TGTGCCAGCACCCTTATTCTAGGGGGGGGGCAGTATTTT.

The J gene is TRBJ1-1, the V gene TRBV7-9; D is possibly TRBD1 (6 bases). The CDR3 sequence is 13 residues long. Germline assignment: CDR1 SEHNR and CDR2 FQNEAQ (reference sequence). Trimming took off 3 bases at V and 3 bases at J, with 8 bases between the two ends. CDR3 DNA sequence: TGTGCCAGCAGCTTCCGACAGGACACTGAAGCTTTCTTT. Translating it yields CASSFRQDTEAFF.

The V gene is TRBV5-1, the J gene TRBJ1-5; 7 nucleotides align to TRBD1. With V trimmed by 2 bases and J by 4 bases, 3 bases remained unmatched. CDR3 length equals 14 residues. Germline V gives CDR1 SGHRS, CDR2 YFSETQ. CDR3 sequence reads: CASSFAGGNQPQHF. DNA for the CDR3: TGCGCCAGCAGCTTTGCAGGGGGGAATCAGCCCCAGCATTTT.

In its sample, this clone was seen a few times. This sequence joins TRBV7-8 and TRBJ1-4; D may be TRBD1 (5 bases). CDR3 size: 15 residues. The germline gives CDR1 SGHVS, CDR2 FQNEAQ. V dropped 10 bases and J dropped 4 bases, with 19 bases sitting between them. The CDR3 loop reads CATRLGTELNEKLFF. As DNA, the CDR3 is TGTGCCACACGACTTGGGACGGAGCTTAATGAAAAACTGTTTTTT.

This clone was seen a few times. The V gene is TRBV6-1, the J gene TRBJ1-4; TRBD1 matches 8 bases. CDR1 and CDR2 (germline): MNHNS, SASEGT. CDR3 length: 15 amino acids. The V segment lost 1 base and the J segment 4 bases; nucleotides outside the gene matches: 2. CDR3: CASSEVTGDNEKLFF. DNA for the CDR3: TGTGCCAGCAGTGAAGTGACAGGGGATAATGAAAAACTGTTTTTT.

The CDR3 loop reads CASSLSPELNTEAFF. CDR3 DNA: TGTGCCAGCAGCTTAAGTCCAGAGTTGAACACTGAAGCTTTCTTT. The chain has TRBV7-3 and TRBJ1-1; no reliable D call. The ends were cut back, 1 base at V and 0 bases at J, with 9 bases in the middle. The CDR3 totals 15 residues. The germline V gene encodes CDR1 SGHTA and CDR2 FQGTGA. Complete variable domain (other parts from reference TRBV7-3 and TRBJ1-1): GAGVSQTPSNKVTEKGKYVELRCDPISGHTALYWYRQSLGQGPEFLIYFQGTGAADDSGLPNDRFFAVRPEGSVSTLKIQRTERGDSAVYLCASSLSPELNTEAFFGQGTRLTVV.

The chain links TRBV5-6 to TRBJ1-2; no clear D gene. V lost 0 bases and J 1 base, leaving 10 bases between the germline ends. CDR3 length: 15 residues. Germline values: CDR1 SGHDT, CDR2 YYEEEE. CDR3 region: CASSLDRTYNYGYTF. CDR3 DNA: TGTGCCAGCAGCTTGGACAGAACCTATAACTATGGCTACACCTTC. Using reference TRBV5-6 and TRBJ1-2 for the parts outside the CDR3, the full variable domain is DAGVTQSPTHLIKTRGQQVTLRCSPKSGHDTVSWYQQALGQGPQFIFQYYEEEERQRGNFPDRFSGHQFPNYSSELNVNALLLGDSALYLCASSLDRTYNYGYTFGSGTRLTVV.

The chain links TRBV7-3 to TRBJ1-2; D gene uncertain. The CDR3 is 15 amino acids. The germline CDR1 and CDR2 sequences are SGHTA and FQGTGA. V gave up 2 bases and J gave up 4 bases, with 14 bases separating them. CDR3 protein: CASSLEPASGYGYTF. CDR3 in DNA: TGTGCCAGCAGCTTAGAGCCCGCGTCAGGCTATGGCTACACCTTC.

This chain links TRBV6-5 with TRBJ1-1; D not resolved. Looked up from germline, CDR1 is MNHEY and CDR2 is SVGAGI. The CDR3 is made up of 13 amino acids. V was shortened by 2 bases and J by 1 base, with 5 bases between the two germline ends. The chain's CDR3 is CASSYMENTEAFF. The CDR3 DNA follows: TGTGCCAGCAGTTACATGGAGAACACTGAAGCTTTCTTT.

The V and J genes are TRBV9 and TRBJ2-7; weak D call: TRBD1 (6 bases). Per germline, CDR1 SGDLS and CDR2 YYNGEE. Trimming pared 2 bases from V and 2 bases from J, leaving 17 bases between. This CDR3 is 16 amino acids long. The CDR3 sequence: CASSVPLRGIAYEQYF. CDR3 DNA: TGTGCCAGCAGCGTCCCCCTGAGGGGGATCGCCTACGAGCAGTACTTC.